The clone carrying this T cell receptor beta chain was detected ten times or more. These data come from a study of identical twins. Trimming pared 2 bases from V and 7 bases from J, leaving 16 bases between. This CDR3 comprises 15 residues. TCRdb redid the calling of the 5' RACE reads with MiXCR, one entry per CDR3 protein. The profile shows approximately 590,000 distinct CDR3 sequences, 9.5% to 10% of them singletons. This sample also belongs to another study, concerning yellow fever vaccine responses in identical twins.

Sequenced material: PBMCs. The chain has TRBV12-3 or TRBV12-4 and TRBJ2-3; no definite D call. The source is a woman aged 18-29 years in good health. The CDR3 region has the DNA TGTGCCAGCAGTTTAATGGGCTCCCTGGGGAATACGCAGTATTTT. Residues: CASSLMGSLGNTQYF.